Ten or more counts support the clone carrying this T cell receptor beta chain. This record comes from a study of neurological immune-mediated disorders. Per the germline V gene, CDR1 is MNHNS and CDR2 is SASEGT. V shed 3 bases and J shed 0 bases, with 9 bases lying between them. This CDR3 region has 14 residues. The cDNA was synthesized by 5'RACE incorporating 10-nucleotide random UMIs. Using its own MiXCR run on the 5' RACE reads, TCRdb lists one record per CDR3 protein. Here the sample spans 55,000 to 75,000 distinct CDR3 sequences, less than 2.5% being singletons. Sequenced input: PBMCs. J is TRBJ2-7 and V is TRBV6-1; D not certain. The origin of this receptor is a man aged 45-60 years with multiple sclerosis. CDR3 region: CASSEKGYSYEQYF. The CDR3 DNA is TGTGCCAGCAGTGAGAAAGGATACTCCTACGAGCAGTACTTC.